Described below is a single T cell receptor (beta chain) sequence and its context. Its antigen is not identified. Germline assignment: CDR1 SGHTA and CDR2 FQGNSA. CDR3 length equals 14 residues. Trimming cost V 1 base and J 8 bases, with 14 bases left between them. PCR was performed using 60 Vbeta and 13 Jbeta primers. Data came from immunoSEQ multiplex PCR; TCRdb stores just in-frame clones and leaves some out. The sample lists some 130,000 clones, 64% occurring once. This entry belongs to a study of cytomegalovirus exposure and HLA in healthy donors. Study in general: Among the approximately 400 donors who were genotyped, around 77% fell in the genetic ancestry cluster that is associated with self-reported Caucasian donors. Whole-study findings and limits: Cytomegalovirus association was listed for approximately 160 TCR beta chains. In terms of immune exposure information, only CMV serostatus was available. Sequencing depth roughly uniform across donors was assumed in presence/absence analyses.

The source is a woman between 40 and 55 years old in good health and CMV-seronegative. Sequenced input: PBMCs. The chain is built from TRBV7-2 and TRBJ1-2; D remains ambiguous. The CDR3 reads CASSLGLMGSGYTF. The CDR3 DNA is TGTGCCAGCAGCTTAGGGTTGATGGGGAGCGGCTACACCTTC.